These 7 T cell receptor delta chains originate from one sample sequenced in a study of gamma-delta chains in newborns, infants, children. TCRdb fed the reads into CATT to redo clone calling. The table shows 2,500 or so delta-chain clones, with 8.5% to 10% occurring only once. Sequenced input: blood. The receptor source for this set is a child who was a newborn, infant or young child, either healthy, febrile or measles-vaccinated (not recorded which).

A remark on this clone: The protein in TCRdb stems from a much larger clone and differs at residue 6 from this DNA's translation, likely a read error; here the protein is translated from the DNA. The chain couples TRDV2 to TRDJ3; D is unresolved. Germline CDR1 reads GEAIGNYY; CDR2 reads EKD. Trimming shortened V by 0 bases and J by 0 bases, and 14 bases separated the two germline ends. The CDR3 totals 19 residues. CDR3: CACDTRLKRSSWDTRQMFF. The CDR3 coding sequence is TGTGCCTGTGACACCAGACTGAAGAGAAGCTCCTGGGACACCCGACAGATGTTTTTC.

There are a few counts of this clone. The rearrangement uses TRDV1 and TRDJ1; either TRDD2 or TRDD3 may fit D (5 bases each). The germline CDR1 and CDR2 sequences are TSWWSYY and QGS. Between the trimmed V and J ends, which lost 1 base and 0 bases, there was a span of 27 bases. This CDR3 contains 21 residues. The CDR3: CALGEPILSSLPGGYTDKLIF. CDR3 sequence (DNA): TGTGCTCTTGGGGAACCAATCCTATCCTCCTTGCCCGGGGGGTACACCGATAAACTCATCTTT.

As concerns this clone: TCRdb's entry gives the protein of a much larger clone, which mismatches this DNA's translation at residue 4, likely from a read error; the protein reported here is translated from the DNA. This sequence joins TRDV2 and TRDJ2; D not resolved. Germline CDR1 GEAIGNYY, CDR2 EKD. The CDR3 spans 11 residues. Trimming pared 5 bases from V and 0 bases from J, leaving 0 bases between. The CDR3 nucleotides read TGTGCCTGTGCTTTGACAGCACAACTCTTCTTT. This sequence encodes CACALTAQLFF.

This clone was counted only a few times. The TCRdb record carries a much larger clone's protein, which differs from this DNA's translation at residue 10; a read error is the likely cause, and the protein listed here is the DNA translation. The J gene is TRDJ2, the V gene TRDV2; 9 nucleotides align to TRDD3. The CDR3 extends over 18 amino acids. Unmatched junction bases numbered 10, after V lost 3 bases and J lost 0 bases. Per germline, CDR1 GEAIGNYY and CDR2 EKD. CDR3 in amino acids: CACDGLGDPPALTAQLFF. The CDR3 bases are TGTGCCTGTGACGGTCTGGGGGATCCTCCAGCTTTGACAGCACAACTCTTCTTT.

This clone was seen more than once but under ten times. Different DNA sequences within this sample yield the same CDR3. The rearrangement links TRDV2 to TRDJ3; 8 bases are shared with TRDD3. Germline V lookup: CDR1 GEAIGNYY, CDR2 EKD. The CDR3 covers 17 residues. The V segment lost 9 bases and the J segment 0 bases; nucleotides outside the gene matches: 9. The DNA for the CDR3 is TGTGCCACCGTACTGGGGGCCCACTCCTGGGACACCCGACAGATGTTTTTC. Translating gives CATVLGAHSWDTRQMFF.

This clone showed up just a few times. TCRdb's protein, taken from a much larger clone, differs from this DNA's translation at residue 4, likely owing to a read error; the protein displayed comes from the DNA. This chain connects TRDV2 to TRDJ2, with 7 bases matching TRDD3. CDR1 and CDR2 (germline): GEAIGNYY, EKD. CDR3 length: 13 amino acids. Unmatched junction bases numbered 3, after V lost 5 bases and J lost 4 bases. The CDR3 DNA reads as TGTGCCTGTGCCTACTGGGGGACAGCACAACTCTTCTTT. Protein sequence: CACAYWGTAQLFF.

The sample holds a few counts of this clone. A read error likely explains why the TCRdb protein, taken from a much larger clone, differs from this DNA's translation at residue 5; the protein shown is translated from the DNA. The genes are TRDV2 and TRDJ3, with D perhaps TRDD3 (5 bases). Trimming stripped 3 bases from V and 0 bases from J, with 14 bases between. The CDR3 loop spans 18 amino acids. CDR1 and CDR2 (germline): GEAIGNYY, EKD. The CDR3 DNA follows: TGTGCCTGTGACCCGCTGGGCTATAGCTCCTGGGACACCCGACAGATGTTTTTC. Encoded protein: CACDPLGYSSWDTRQMFF.